The 20 T cell receptor beta chains reported below all come from one sample, sequenced in a study of human T cells and chemical hapten exposure. TCRdb redid the calling of the RACE reads with MiXCR, one entry per CDR3 protein. Among about 340,000 distinct CDR3 sequences listed, approximately 6.9% were seen once. The time point: patch test 1, 2 weeks after DPC sensitization. Treatment indicated: therapeutic diphenylcyclopropenone sensitization with weekly scalp DPC. Sequences were derived from whole blood, sampled in connection with sensitization to the hapten diphenylcyclopropenone (DPC). Source of these receptors: a woman younger than 30 with alopecia areata. Some clones in this sample may be carry-over from other donors' samples.

The table lists this clonotype with a few counts. This rearrangement joins TRBV20-1 to TRBJ1-6; D possibly corresponds to TRBD1 (5 bases). From germline, CDR1 is DFQATT and CDR2 SNEGSKA (reference sequence). The CDR3 runs to 12 residues. V was trimmed by 5 bases and J by 5 bases, leaving 7 bases between them. In DNA form, the CDR3 reads TGCAGTGCTCAGGGAGATAATTCACCCCTCCACTTT. It encodes CSAQGDNSPLHF.

As to this clonotype: With a much larger clone just one base away, this may be a read error. V gene TRBV4-3 combines with J gene TRBJ2-7; tentative D call: TRBD1 (7 bases). Germline V CDR1 and CDR2: LGHNA, YSLEER. The CDR3 has 15 amino acids. In nucleotides, the CDR3 is TGCACCAGCAGCCAAGATAGGCAGGGGGGCTACGAGCAGTACTTC. As protein: CTSSQDRQGGYEQYF.

This sequence joins TRBV12-3 or TRBV12-4 and TRBJ1-5; 7 bases match TRBD1. After removal of 7 bases from V and 5 bases from J, the junction contained 5 bases not matched to a gene. This CDR3 contains 13 residues. Here the CDR3 DNA reads TGTGCCAGCACCGGGACAGCATATCAGCCCCAGCATTTT. Translated: CASTGTAYQPQHF.

The V and J genes are TRBV6-2 or TRBV6-3 and TRBJ1-5; D gene ambiguous. V was cut by 2 bases and J by 5 bases, with 10 bases left in between. CDR1 and CDR2 from the germline V gene are MNHEY and SVGEGT. CDR3 size: 14 residues. The CDR3 protein is CASSYGAAYQPQHF. The CDR3 DNA is TGTGCCAGCAGTTACGGCGCAGCGTATCAGCCCCAGCATTTT.

This clonotype was picked up many times. The rearrangement uses TRBV6-6 and TRBJ2-3, with 9 bases that match TRBD1. V shed 2 bases and J 3 bases; nucleotides not matched to a gene: 6. Germline V CDR1 and CDR2: MNHNY, SVGAGI (reference sequence). The CDR3 has 16 amino acids. The CDR3 bases are TGTGCCAGCAGTTACCCACAGGGGGCGAATACAGATACGCAGTATTTT. It specifies CASSYPQGANTDTQYF.

This clonotype was detected only a few times. The gene calls are TRBV4-1 and TRBJ2-3, with unresolved D. The CDR3 has 13 residues. Germline assignment: CDR1 MGHRA and CDR2 YSYEKL. Trimming shortened V by 6 bases and J by 6 bases, and 13 bases separated the two germline ends. CDR3 in amino acids: CASRLTSSDTQYF. CDR3 sequence (DNA): TGCGCCAGCAGGCTAACAAGTTCGGATACGCAGTATTTT.

The chain recombines TRBV4-1 with TRBJ2-1, with 12 nucleotides matching TRBD2. V gave up 5 bases and J gave up 7 bases; unmatched junction bases: 6. The CDR3 has 15 residues. The germline CDR1 and CDR2 sequences are MGHRA and YSYEKL. DNA for the CDR3: TGCGCCAGCAGCGAGGGACTAGCGGGTGATAATGAGCAGTTCTTC. This encodes CASSEGLAGDNEQFF.

The table lists this clonotype with a few counts. This chain's CDR3 is CASSLGRNQFYGYTF. The CDR3 nucleotides read TGTGCCAGCAGCTTAGGACGGAATCAATTCTATGGCTACACCTTC. The V call is TRBV7-2, the J call TRBJ1-2, with D unresolved. CDR1 and CDR2 from the germline V gene are SGHTA and FQGNSA. This CDR3 has 15 residues. Trimming stripped 1 base from V and 4 bases from J, with 13 bases between.

This clonotype was seen repeatedly, ten times or more. This sequence joins TRBV27 and TRBJ2-3; weak D call: TRBD2 (6 bases). Trimming left V 3 bases short and J 2 bases short, with 12 bases between. In germline, CDR1 is MNHEY, CDR2 SMNVEV (reference sequence). The CDR3 runs 15 residues. In DNA, the CDR3 is TGTGCCAGCAGTTTGGCGGGACGATTCACAGATACGCAGTATTTT. It yields the protein CASSLAGRFTDTQYF.

The CDR3 DNA reads as TGCAGTGTCAGAGGTATTCGCTCCTACGAGCAGTACTTC. Protein sequence: CSVRGIRSYEQYF. J is TRBJ2-7 and V is TRBV20-1; D remains unclear. CDR3 length: 13 residues. The V and J ends lost 7 bases and 0 bases respectively, with 13 bases between them. The V gene's germline CDR1 is DFQATT and CDR2 SNEGSKA (reference sequence).

The CDR3 DNA reads as TGTGCCAGCAGCTTAGGTGCAGACACGAGCTCCTACGAGCAGTACTTC. Protein: CASSLGADTSSYEQYF. The chain links TRBV7-2 to TRBJ2-7, with D unclear. The ends were cut back, 1 base at V and 0 bases at J, with 13 bases in the middle. Germline CDR1 reads SGHTA; CDR2 reads FQGNSA. The CDR3 runs to 16 residues.

The rearrangement joins TRBV6-6 to TRBJ1-1; the D gene is possibly TRBD1 (6 bases). V was cut by 6 bases and J by 7 bases, with 12 bases left in between. Germline V gene data show CDR1 as MNHNY and CDR2 as SVGAGI (reference sequence). This CDR3 has 12 residues. The chain's CDR3 is CASSETGIEAFF. CDR3 coding DNA: TGTGCCAGCAGCGAAACAGGGATTGAAGCTTTCTTT.

This chain uses TRBV5-1 with TRBJ2-5; the match to TRBD2 covers 7 bases. Losses at the gene ends were 1 base for V and 2 bases for J; bases not matched to a gene: 5. CDR3 length equals 15 residues. The germline CDR1 and CDR2 sequences are SGHRS and YFSETQ. CDR3 protein: CASSLQTSAQETQYF. The DNA for the CDR3 is TGCGCCAGCAGCTTGCAAACTAGCGCACAAGAGACCCAGTACTTC.

The V and J genes are TRBV5-1 and TRBJ2-7; D is unclear. The V gene's germline CDR1 is SGHRS and CDR2 YFSETQ. This CDR3 spans 13 amino acids. As DNA, the CDR3 is TGCGCTGGCTTCTGGCCCAGGCCCTACGAGCAGTACTTC. Amino acid sequence: CAGFWPRPYEQYF.

The table lists this clonotype with many counts. This chain links TRBV12-3 or TRBV12-4 with TRBJ2-5, with 7 bases identical to TRBD1. CDR3 length equals 13 residues. Trimming took 4 bases from V and 3 from J; bases not matched to a gene: 2. CDR3 amino acids: CASSSGQEETQYF. The CDR3 region has the DNA TGTGCCAGCAGTTCTGGACAGGAAGAGACCCAGTACTTC.

The chain links TRBV7-8 to TRBJ1-1; D remains ambiguous. The ends were cut back, 1 base at V and 5 bases at J, with 11 bases in the middle. The germline CDR1 and CDR2 sequences are SGHVS and FQNEAQ. This CDR3 has 14 residues. The CDR3 reads CASSLDGSVTEAFF. CDR3 nucleotide sequence: TGTGCCAGCAGCTTAGACGGCAGTGTGACTGAAGCTTTCTTT.

Ten or more counts support this clonotype. The chain uses TRBV12-3 or TRBV12-4 and TRBJ1-2; TRBD1 aligns across 7 bases. Germline trimming cut 7 bases from V and 4 bases from J; bases unmatched to any gene: 6. The CDR3 has 13 residues. The CDR3 DNA is TGTGCCAGCACCACGACAGGGAGCTATGGCTACACCTTC. Translation gives CASTTTGSYGYTF.

This clonotype has a handful of counts. This rearrangement joins TRBV5-1 to TRBJ1-6; D is undetermined. This CDR3 spans 12 amino acids. CDR1 and CDR2 (germline): SGHRS, YFSETQ. The V end was cut by 2 bases, the J end by 13 bases, with 10 bases between. CDR3 residues: CASSFPDGPLHF. The CDR3 DNA reads as TGCGCCAGCAGCTTCCCGGACGGTCCCCTCCACTTT. Full variable domain (remainder filled in from reference TRBV5-1 and TRBJ1-6): KAGVTQTPRYLIKTRGQQVTLSCSPISGHRSVSWYQQTPGQGLQFLFEYFSETQRNKGNFPGRFSGRQFSNSRSEMNVSTLELGDSALYLCASSFPDGPLHFGNGTRLTVT.

This clonotype was counted a few times. This rearrangement joins TRBV20-1 to TRBJ1-2; D is undetermined. Germline-derived CDR1 and CDR2 are DFQATT and SNEGSKA (reference sequence). There are 14 residues in the CDR3. V gave up 2 bases and J gave up 2 bases, with 12 bases separating them. The CDR3 nucleotides read TGCAGTGCTAGACCACCGACCGAGAACTATGGCTACACCTTC. This codes for CSARPPTENYGYTF.

This clonotype appeared a few times. The gene calls are TRBV7-8 and TRBJ1-5; the match to TRBD1 covers 7 bases. Germline CDR1 and CDR2: SGHVS and FQNEAQ. V trimming: 5 bases; J trimming: 1 base; junction bases outside the gene matches: 14. This CDR3 contains 18 residues. This CDR3 reads CASSQTGHLTKSNQPQHF. CDR3 sequence (DNA): TGTGCCAGCAGCCAGACAGGGCATCTAACCAAGAGCAATCAGCCCCAGCATTTT.